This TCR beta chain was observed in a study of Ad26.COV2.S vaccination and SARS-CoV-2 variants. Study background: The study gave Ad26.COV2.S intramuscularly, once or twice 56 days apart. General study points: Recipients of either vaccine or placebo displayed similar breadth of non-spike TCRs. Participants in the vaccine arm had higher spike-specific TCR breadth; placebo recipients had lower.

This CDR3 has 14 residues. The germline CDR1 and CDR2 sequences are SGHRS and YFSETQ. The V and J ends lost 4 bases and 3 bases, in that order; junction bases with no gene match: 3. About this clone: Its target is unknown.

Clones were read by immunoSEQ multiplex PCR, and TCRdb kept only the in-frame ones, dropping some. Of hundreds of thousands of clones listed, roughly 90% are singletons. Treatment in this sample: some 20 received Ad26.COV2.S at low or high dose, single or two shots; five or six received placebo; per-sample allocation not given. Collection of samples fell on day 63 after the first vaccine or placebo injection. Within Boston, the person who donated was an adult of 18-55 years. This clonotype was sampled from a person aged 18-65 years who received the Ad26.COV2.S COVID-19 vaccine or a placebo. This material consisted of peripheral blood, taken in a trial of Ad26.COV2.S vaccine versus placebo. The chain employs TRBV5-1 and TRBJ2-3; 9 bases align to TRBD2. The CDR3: CASSGREGTDTQYF. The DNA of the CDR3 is TGCGCCAGCAGCGGGCGGGAGGGGACAGATACGCAGTATTTT.